The 16 T cell receptor beta chains presented below share a single source sample, sequenced in a study of blood T cell repertoires in COVID-19. Sequencing used immunoSEQ multiplex PCR; TCRdb keeps in-frame clones, though not all of them. The data hold around 230,000 clones, with 81% observed a single time. Sequences were obtained from peripheral blood. Receptors were obtained from a woman older than 75 with acute or convalescent COVID-19.

The chain recombines TRBV4-1 with TRBJ1-5; D not resolved. Germline lookup yields CDR1 MGHRA and CDR2 YSYEKL. The CDR3 sequence is 18 residues long. Between the trimmed V and J ends, which lost 0 bases and 6 bases, there was a span of 21 bases. CDR3 protein: CASSQDPPELRIRQPQHF. In DNA, the CDR3 is TGCGCCAGCAGCCAAGATCCCCCAGAGCTGCGGATCCGTCAGCCCCAGCATTTT.

This chain joins TRBV28 and TRBJ1-1; 8 positions agree with TRBD1. Germline V gives CDR1 MDHEN, CDR2 SYDVKM. This CDR3 contains 12 residues. V gave up 3 bases and J gave up 11 bases; unmatched junction bases: 5. CDR3 region: CASSFKDRVAFF. The CDR3 nucleotides are TGTGCCAGCAGTTTTAAGGACAGGGTTGCTTTCTTT.

The V and J genes are TRBV18 and TRBJ1-1, with 7 bases identical to TRBD1. J gave up 1 base and V 1 base, and 3 bases lay outside the gene matches. The CDR3 is 15 amino acids. Germline assignment: CDR1 KGHSH and CDR2 LQKENI. The CDR3, as DNA: TGTGCCAGCTCACCACTGGGACAGACGAACACTGAAGCTTTCTTT. Its translation is CASSPLGQTNTEAFF.

The gene calls are TRBV10-3 and TRBJ1-2; 7 nucleotides line up with TRBD1. Germline V gene sequence: CDR1 ENHRY, CDR2 SYGVKD. The CDR3 extends over 14 amino acids. With 10 bases clipped from V and 5 bases from J, the junction kept 13 bases outside the gene matches. In DNA, the CDR3 is TGTGCCAGCCAACCCTCCGGGACAGCTTATGGCTACACCTTC. This gives the protein CASQPSGTAYGYTF.

The chain couples TRBV20-1 to TRBJ2-7, with D unresolved. The length of the CDR3 is 11 residues. Trimming took 1 base from V and 3 from J, leaving 4 bases between them. Germline CDR1 reads DFQATT; CDR2 reads SNEGSKA (reference sequence). The CDR3, as DNA: TGCAGTGCTAGAGGAGGCTACGAGCAGTACTTC. Translating gives CSARGGYEQYF.

This clone has a handful of counts. The chain has TRBV7-2 and TRBJ1-5, with 7 bases identical to TRBD1. Per germline, CDR1 SGHTA and CDR2 FQGNSA. V shed 5 bases, J shed 11 bases, and the junction held 12 bases outside the gene matches. The CDR3 length is 14 residues. CDR3 protein: CASSPRTGSQSQHF. CDR3 nucleotide sequence: TGTGCCAGCAGCCCTCGGACAGGATCCCAATCCCAGCATTTT.

The CDR3 is CASARGTGVDTQYF. CDR3 in DNA: TGTGCTAGTGCCCGAGGGACAGGGGTCGATACGCAGTATTTT. The chain employs TRBV12-5 and TRBJ2-3; 10 bases match TRBD1. CDR3 length: 14 residues. Trimming at V came to 7 bases and at J to 6 bases, leaving 7 bases not matched to a gene. The germline gives CDR1 LGHNT, CDR2 FRNRAP.

The CDR3: CATSRGGAGNTIYF. The DNA for the CDR3 is TGTGCCACCAGCAGGGGCGGGGCTGGAAACACCATATATTTT. The chain uses TRBV15 and TRBJ1-3; no clear D. The ends were cut back, 3 bases at V and 2 bases at J, with 8 bases in the middle. The CDR3 extends over 14 amino acids. From germline, CDR1 is LNHNV and CDR2 YYDKDF (reference sequence).

On this clone itself: This CDR3 is also generated by other DNA sequences in the sample. This chain links TRBV9 with TRBJ2-1; 9 nucleotides align to TRBD2. CDR3 length equals 15 residues. Germline V gene sequence: CDR1 SGDLS, CDR2 YYNGEE. The V and J ends lost 2 bases and 1 base, in that order; junction bases with no gene match: 1. CDR3 coding DNA: TGTGCCAGCAGCGTTGCGGGAGGGTCCTACAATGAGCAGTTCTTC. This codes for CASSVAGGSYNEQFF. Together with reference TRBV9 and TRBJ2-1, the CDR3 gives the full variable domain: DSGVTQTPKHLITATGQRVTLRCSPRSGDLSVYWYQQSLDQGLQFLIQYYNGEERAKGNILERFSAQQFPDLHSELNLSSLELGDSALYFCASSVAGGSYNEQFFGPGTRLTVL.

J is TRBJ2-1 and V is TRBV6-6, with 11 bases lining up with TRBD2. The V gene's germline CDR1 is MNHNY and CDR2 SVGAGI (reference sequence). CDR3 length: 21 amino acids. The V gene end was trimmed by 5 bases and the J gene end by 0 bases; junction bases not matched to a gene: 18. The CDR3: CASSRGQGWLAGGPSYNEQFF. The DNA for the CDR3 is TGTGCCAGCAGTCGCGGGCAGGGCTGGCTAGCGGGAGGACCCTCCTACAATGAGCAGTTCTTC.

The genes are TRBV5-5 and TRBJ2-7; the D is unclear. The CDR3 runs to 14 residues. V gave up 0 bases and J gave up 1 base, with 8 bases separating them. The V gene's germline CDR1 is SGHKS and CDR2 YYEKEE (reference sequence). Written as DNA, the CDR3 is TGTGCCAGCAGCTTGGACCAGGCTTCCTACGAGCAGTACTTC. Its protein is CASSLDQASYEQYF.

The V and J genes are TRBV11-2 and TRBJ2-2; possible D gene TRBD2, 6 bases. The CDR3 has 14 residues. Between the trimmed V and J ends, which lost 6 bases and 0 bases, there was a span of 8 bases. Germline CDR1 SGHAT, CDR2 FQNNGV. The CDR3 sequence is CASRGGANTGELFF. Written as DNA, the CDR3 is TGTGCCAGCAGGGGGGGAGCGAACACCGGGGAGCTGTTTTTT.

Comments on this clone: The sample has other DNA sequences that encode this CDR3 too. V is TRBV5-1 and J is TRBJ2-3, with 9 nucleotides matching TRBD1. The germline CDR1 and CDR2 sequences are SGHRS and YFSETQ. The J segment lost 1 base and the V segment lost 4 bases, leaving 4 bases of the junction unmatched. The CDR3 has 15 amino acids. The CDR3 DNA follows: TGCGCCAGCAGCCCTCGGACAGGGGGCACAGATACGCAGTATTTT. Translated, it gives CASSPRTGGTDTQYF.

This clone was seen only a few times. V usage is TRBV7-9 and J usage is TRBJ2-3; D uncertain. Germline CDR1 reads SEHNR; CDR2 reads FQNEAQ (reference sequence). The CDR3 is made up of 10 amino acids. The germline V and J ends were trimmed by 6 bases and 6 bases, with 4 bases remaining between them. CDR3 region: CASRSDTQYF. The CDR3, as DNA: TGTGCCAGCAGGTCGGATACGCAGTATTTT.

The chain links TRBV5-1 to TRBJ2-7; 8 bases fit TRBD1. V shed 4 bases, J shed 4 bases, and the junction held 19 bases outside the gene matches. This CDR3 spans 18 amino acids. Germline CDR1 is SGHRS and CDR2 is YFSETQ. This chain's CDR3 is CASSPGSRAGGQGYEQYF. The CDR3 nucleotides are TGCGCCAGCAGCCCGGGTTCCCGTGCAGGCGGACAGGGTTACGAGCAGTACTTC.

The gene calls are TRBV28 and TRBJ2-5; perhaps TRBD1 as D (5 bases). Germline values: CDR1 MDHEN, CDR2 SYDVKM. Trimming took off 2 bases at V and 6 bases at J, with 19 bases between the two ends. The CDR3 loop spans 16 amino acids. The CDR3 spells CASSLGWGREGKTQYF. The CDR3 nucleotides are TGTGCCAGCAGTTTAGGATGGGGCAGGGAAGGAAAGACCCAGTACTTC.